This TCR beta chain appears in the sequencing data of a study of T cells in Graves' hyperthyroidism and ophthalmopathy. In this sample, this clonotype turned up many times. What it binds is not known. General study points: Patients with ophthalmopathy were separated from those with stable hyperthyroidism by a 13 V-J model. Most thyroid clonotypes that were expanded above 0.001 also turned up in blood.

The CDR3 is 13 amino acids. In germline, CDR1 is SNHLY, CDR2 FYNNEI. Trimming cost V 2 bases and J 1 base, with 5 bases left between them. Amplification of TCR beta CDR3 regions was performed using RNA transcripts as template. TCR CDR3 underwent first-round RT-PCR with the HTBI primer set. MiXCR, applied by TCRdb to the multiplex PCR reads, yields one record per CDR3 protein. The sample lists 470,000 or so distinct CDR3 sequences, around 21% occurring once. The source of this sequence is a man between 18 and 29 years old with Graves' hyperthyroidism. V usage is TRBV2 and J usage is TRBJ1-1; D remains unclear. The sequenced material came from blood. The CDR3 spells CASSETRNTEAFF. In DNA form, the CDR3 reads TGTGCCAGCAGTGAAACAAGGAACACTGAAGCTTTCTTT. Combining the CDR3 with reference TRBV2 and TRBJ1-1 gives the whole variable domain EPEVTQTPSHQVTQMGQEVILRCVPISNHLYFYWYRQILGQKVEFLVSFYNNEISEKSEIFDDQFSVERPDGSNFTLKIRSTKLEDSAMYFCASSETRNTEAFFGQGTRLTVV.